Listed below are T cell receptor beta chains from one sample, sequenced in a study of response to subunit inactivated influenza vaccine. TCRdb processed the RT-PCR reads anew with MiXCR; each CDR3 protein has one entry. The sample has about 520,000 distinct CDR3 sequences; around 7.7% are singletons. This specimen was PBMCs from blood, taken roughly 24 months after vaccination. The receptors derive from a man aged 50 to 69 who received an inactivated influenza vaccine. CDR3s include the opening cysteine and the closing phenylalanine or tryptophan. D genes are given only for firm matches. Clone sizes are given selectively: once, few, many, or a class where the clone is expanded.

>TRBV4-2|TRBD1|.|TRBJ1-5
CASSPRGDRAPQPQHF
TGTGCCAGCAGCCCTCGTGGGGACAGGGCCCCTCAGCCCCAGCATTTT
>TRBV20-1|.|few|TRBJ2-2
CSATRDSANTGELFF
TGCAGTGCAACCCGGGACTCCGCGAACACCGGGGAGCTGTTTTTT
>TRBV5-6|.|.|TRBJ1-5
CASSLGSGAYSNQPQHF
TGTGCCAGCAGCTTGGGTTCAGGAGCATATAGCAATCAGCCCCAGCATTTT
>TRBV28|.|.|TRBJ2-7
CASSLPGLGAYEQYF
TGTGCCAGCAGTTTACCGGGCCTCGGCGCCTACGAGCAGTACTTC
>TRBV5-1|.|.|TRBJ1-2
CASSLTLTNYGYTF
TGCGCCAGCAGCTTGACACTGACTAACTATGGCTACACCTTC
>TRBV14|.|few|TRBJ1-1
CASSGRGTEAFF
TGTGCCAGCAGCGGCAGGGGTACTGAAGCTTTCTTT
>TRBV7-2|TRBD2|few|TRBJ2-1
CASSYRTSGRFWEQFF
TGTGCCAGCAGCTATAGGACTAGCGGGAGATTCTGGGAGCAGTTCTTC
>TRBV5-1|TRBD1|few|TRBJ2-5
CASSKGQGAKETQYF
TGCGCCAGCAGCAAGGGACAGGGGGCTAAAGAGACCCAGTACTTC
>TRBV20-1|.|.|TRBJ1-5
CSASSGEGQPQHF
TGCAGTGCCTCCTCAGGGGAAGGGCAGCCCCAGCATTTT
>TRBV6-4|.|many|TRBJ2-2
CASRRFGSRGSGSTANTGELFF
TGTGCCAGCAGGAGATTCGGTTCGAGAGGGTCGGGGTCTACCGCGAACACCGGGGAGCTGTTTTTT
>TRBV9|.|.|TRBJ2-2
CASSADPGDTGELFF
TGTGCCAGCAGCGCCGACCCAGGGGACACCGGGGAGCTGTTTTTT
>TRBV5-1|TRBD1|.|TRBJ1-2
CASSLVGQEINFYGYTF
TGCGCCAGCAGCTTGGTGGGACAGGAGATTAACTTCTATGGCTACACCTTC
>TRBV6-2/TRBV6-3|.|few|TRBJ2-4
CASSRPEGARNIQYF
TGTGCCAGCAGCCGTCCGGAGGGGGCAAGGAACATTCAGTACTTC
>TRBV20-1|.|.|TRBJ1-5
CSAKAAGSNQPQHF
TGCAGTGCTAAAGCAGCAGGGTCCAATCAGCCCCAGCATTTT
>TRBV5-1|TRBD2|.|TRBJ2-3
CASSLTLAGSTDTQYF
TGCGCCAGCAGCTTAACCTTAGCGGGGAGCACAGATACGCAGTATTTT
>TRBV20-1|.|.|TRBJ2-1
CSASVQGRTNEQFF
TGCAGTGCTAGTGTTCAGGGCCGTACCAATGAGCAGTTCTTC
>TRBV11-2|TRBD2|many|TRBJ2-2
CASSFRTSGSGYPNTGELFF
TGTGCCAGCAGCTTCCGGACTAGCGGGAGTGGTTATCCAAACACCGGGGAGCTGTTTTTT
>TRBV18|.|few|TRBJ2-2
CASSRGHLNTGELFF
TGTGCCAGCTCACGGGGACACCTGAACACCGGGGAGCTGTTTTTT
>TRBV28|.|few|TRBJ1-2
CASSKYGYTF
TGTGCCAGCAGTAAATATGGCTACACCTTC
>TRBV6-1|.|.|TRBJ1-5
CASSGGYSNQPQHF
TGTGCCAGCAGTGGCGGTTATAGCAATCAGCCCCAGCATTTT
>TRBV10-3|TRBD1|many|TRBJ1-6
CATKRTGNNSPLHF
TGTGCCACAAAGAGGACAGGGAATAATTCACCCCTCCACTTT
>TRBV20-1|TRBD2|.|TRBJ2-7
CSARDFKRESLGSSYEQYF
TGCAGTGCTAGGGACTTTAAGCGGGAGTCTCTGGGGAGCTCCTACGAGCAGTACTTC
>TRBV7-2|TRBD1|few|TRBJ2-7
CASSRTGNDEQYF
TGTGCCAGCAGCCGGACAGGGAACGACGAGCAGTACTTC
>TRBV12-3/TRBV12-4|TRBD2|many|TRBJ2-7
CASSLSSSGVYEQYF
TGTGCCAGCAGTTTATCCTCTAGCGGGGTATACGAGCAGTACTTC
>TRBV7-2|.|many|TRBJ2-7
CASSPGLGISYEQYF
TGTGCCAGCAGCCCAGGGCTGGGCATCTCCTACGAGCAGTACTTC
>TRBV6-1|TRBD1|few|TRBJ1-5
CASKNSWDSHNQPQHF
TGTGCCAGCAAGAATTCCTGGGACAGCCACAATCAGCCCCAGCATTTT
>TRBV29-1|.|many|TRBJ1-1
CSAPRPPGENTEAFF
TGCAGCGCCCCTAGACCGCCGGGAGAGAACACTGAAGCTTTCTTT
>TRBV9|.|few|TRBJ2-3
CASSTGGGPTDTQYF
TGTGCCAGCAGCACAGGGGGGGGCCCCACAGATACGCAGTATTTT
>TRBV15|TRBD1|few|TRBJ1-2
CATSSPRDRGDYGYTF
TGTGCCACCAGCTCTCCCCGGGACAGGGGGGACTATGGCTACACCTTC
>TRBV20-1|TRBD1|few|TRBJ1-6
CSAQGQQNSPLHF
TGCAGTGCCCAGGGACAGCAGAATTCACCCCTCCACTTT
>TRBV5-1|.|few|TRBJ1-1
CASSLGGFNEAFF
TGCGCCAGCAGCCTGGGGGGGTTTAATGAAGCTTTCTTT
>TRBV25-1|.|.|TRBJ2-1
CASSEGDSGLLNEQFF
TGTGCCAGCAGTGAAGGTGATAGTGGACTACTCAATGAGCAGTTCTTC
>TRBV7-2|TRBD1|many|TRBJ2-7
CASSFQLRDRGDEQYF
TGTGCCAGCAGCTTTCAGCTCCGGGACAGGGGTGACGAGCAGTACTTC